The clone carrying this TCR beta chain has more than one count but fewer than ten. An end of the junction differs from the germline gene, which may be a read error. The sample belongs to a study of blood T cell repertoires in COVID-19. Study-level information: Researchers got acute and convalescent COVID-19 samples from the United States, Italy and Spain. Sample material is recorded as cDNA or gDNA derived from T cells, B-cell-depleted T cells, or PBMCs.

TCRdb's copy holds only in-frame clones and misses some; the assay was immunoSEQ multiplex PCR. The sample has some 110,000 clones, around four fifths seen once. Germline V gives CDR1 MNHNS, CDR2 SASEGT. This CDR3 has 15 amino acids. Sequencing was done on a sample of peripheral blood. V and J are TRBV6-1 and TRBJ1-5, with 8 nucleotides matching TRBD1. The TCR was taken from a woman in her seventies with acute or convalescent COVID-19. CDR3: CASSEGSGGKQPQHF. Here the CDR3 DNA reads TGTGCCAGCAGTGAGGGATCAGGGGGCAAGCAGCCCCAGCATTTT.